This T cell receptor (beta chain) comes out of a study of breast tumors, draining lymph nodes, adjacent tissues. Overall study findings and caveats: Most tumor T cells seemingly derive from lymph node, then expand in tumor. Luminal-like breast cancer showed significantly greater tumor-nontumor repertoire similarity than basal-like breast cancer did. Data only fit, rather than demonstrated, lymph node origin of most tumor T cells. Compared with lymph nodes, tumors were less diverse; compared with nontumor tissue, more.

TCRdb independently ran MiXCR on the multiplex PCR reads; one entry per CDR3 protein. The repertoire has some 150,000 distinct CDR3 sequences, around 35% of them found once; the top ten carry around 3.5%. On this clonotype itself: The antigen is not known.

Germline assignment: CDR1 SGHNT and CDR2 YENEEA. The CDR3 consists of 13 residues. V gave up 5 bases and J gave up 6 bases; unmatched junction bases: 7. Axillary draining lymph nodes of breast cancer patients supplied the node samples. The sample taken for sequencing was axillary lymph node tissue. This chain uses TRBV11-3 with TRBJ2-7, with TRBD1 identical over 7 bases. The sequence came from a female donor with breast cancer. Some clones in this sample may be carry-over from other donors' samples. The CDR3 DNA follows: TGTGCCAGCAGCGTCGGGACAGACTCCGAGCAGTACTTC. Protein: CASSVGTDSEQYF.